This TCR beta chain was obtained from a study of blood T cell repertoires in COVID-19. Clones were read by immunoSEQ multiplex PCR, and TCRdb kept only the in-frame ones, dropping some. The top ten clones hold less than 2% of a sample with fewer than 400,000 clones, about nine tenths of them seen once. Per the germline V gene, CDR1 is LNHDA and CDR2 is SQIVND (reference sequence). This CDR3 has 15 amino acids. J lost 2 bases, V lost 1 base, and 5 bases had no gene match. This chain connects TRBV19 to TRBJ2-7, with TRBD2 matching over 7 bases. The sample was peripheral blood. This TCR derives from a woman in her 30s with COVID-19, enrolled during active disease. The chain's CDR3 is CASSIAGAGTYEQYF. The DNA for the CDR3 is TGTGCCAGTAGTATAGCAGGAGCGGGGACCTACGAGCAGTACTTC.